A single sample is the source of the 27 T cell receptor beta chains below, sequenced in a study of blood T cell repertoires in COVID-19. Sequenced by immunoSEQ multiplex PCR; TCRdb stores in-frame clones only, minus some. Seen here are 200,000 or so clones, approximately 84% observed once, and the top ten hold 1.9%. The sequencing sample was made of peripheral blood. The receptors were gathered from a man between 40 and 49 years old with active or convalescent COVID-19.

The chain employs TRBV28 and TRBJ1-6; D remains ambiguous. Germline V lookup: CDR1 MDHEN, CDR2 SYDVKM. The CDR3 loop spans 16 amino acids. The V end lost 2 bases, the J end lost 0 bases, and 8 bases lay between the germline ends. The DNA of the CDR3 is TGTGCCAGCAGTTTAGTCCCCAGCTCCTATAATTCACCCCTCCACTTT. Its protein product is CASSLVPSSYNSPLHF.

On this clone itself: Within the sample, other DNA sequences also encode this same CDR3. This chain links TRBV28 with TRBJ2-7; D is possibly TRBD2 (5 bases). The germline CDR1 and CDR2 sequences are MDHEN and SYDVKM. The V gene lost 2 bases and the J gene lost 6 bases, with 8 bases spanning the gap. The CDR3 contains 12 residues. The CDR3 protein is CASSLGGSEQYF. The DNA for the CDR3 is TGTGCCAGCAGTTTAGGAGGTAGCGAGCAGTACTTC.

The CDR3 bases are TGCGCCAGCAAAATCAATCCCCCTAGCGGGAAGGCAGATACGCAGTATTTT. Translating gives CASKINPPSGKADTQYF. The chain has TRBV23-1 and TRBJ2-3; 9 nucleotides agree with TRBD2. TRBV23-1 is annotated as an ORF whose role is uncertain. This CDR3 has 17 amino acids. The V and J ends lost 7 bases and 4 bases, in that order; junction bases with no gene match: 15.

This clone was seen once. This sequence joins TRBV28 and TRBJ1-2, with D possibly TRBD1 on 5 matching bases. This CDR3 spans 15 amino acids. Trimming left V 5 bases short and J 0 bases short, with 13 bases between. Germline values: CDR1 MDHEN, CDR2 SYDVKM. The CDR3 DNA is TGTGCCAGCAGTCCCTCCGGGGGGGCTAACTATGGCTACACCTTC. This sequence encodes CASSPSGGANYGYTF.

CDR3 DNA: TGTGCCAGCAGTTACGGGGCGTCAACTAATGAAAAACTGTTTTTT. Amino acids: CASSYGASTNEKLFF. The V and J genes are TRBV6-5 and TRBJ1-4, with D perhaps matching TRBD1 (5 bases). The CDR3 spans 15 residues. Per germline, CDR1 MNHEY and CDR2 SVGAGI. With 2 bases removed from V and 0 bases from J, the gap between germline ends came to 7 bases.

The chain uses TRBV11-3 and TRBJ2-5, with a weak D call TRBD2 (6 bases). The CDR3 extends over 13 amino acids. Germline CDR1 is SGHNT and CDR2 is YENEEA. The V end lost 1 base, the J end lost 4 bases, and 7 bases lay between the germline ends. DNA of the CDR3: TGTGCCAGCAGCTTAGTGGGGGGAGAGACCCAGTACTTC. Its translation is CASSLVGGETQYF.

The chain joins TRBV27 to TRBJ2-5, with 9 bases lining up with TRBD2. J gave up 5 bases and V 4 bases, and 11 bases lay outside the gene matches. CDR3 length: 16 residues. Germline V gene sequence: CDR1 MNHEY, CDR2 SMNVEV (reference sequence). The CDR3 DNA reads as TGTGCCAGCAGTTCTAGAGGCGGGAGGGCCGGTGAGACCCAGTACTTC. Encoded protein: CASSSRGGRAGETQYF.

The rearrangement uses TRBV28 and TRBJ2-3, with TRBD2 identical over 13 bases. With 5 bases clipped from V and 6 bases from J, the junction kept 14 bases outside the gene matches. The CDR3 has 18 residues. Germline CDR1 and CDR2: MDHEN and SYDVKM. This CDR3 reads CASSIGLAGALPGDTQYF. The DNA of the CDR3 is TGTGCCAGCAGTATAGGACTAGCGGGAGCTCTGCCCGGCGATACGCAGTATTTT.

The chain employs TRBV3-1 (or the pseudogene TRBV3-2) and TRBJ2-7, with D tentatively TRBD2 (6 bases). Trimming stripped 0 bases from V and 0 bases from J, with 18 bases between. The CDR3 is made up of 18 amino acids. Germline V gives CDR1 LGHDT, CDR2 YNNKEL (reference sequence). Here the CDR3 reads CASSQDPNGGKSSYEQYF. The DNA for the CDR3 is TGTGCCAGCAGCCAAGACCCCAATGGCGGGAAGAGCTCCTACGAGCAGTACTTC.

This clone was recorded a few times. This chain connects TRBV5-5 to TRBJ2-7; tentative D call: TRBD2 (6 bases). V was pared by 4 bases and J by 0 bases, with 20 bases between. The CDR3 totals 17 residues. Germline CDR1 is SGHKS and CDR2 is YYEKEE (reference sequence). CDR3 DNA: TGTGCCAGCAGCCGGTTCCTTGAGGGACTTTTCTCCTACGAGCAGTACTTC. Translated: CASSRFLEGLFSYEQYF.

The gene calls are TRBV7-8 and TRBJ1-6; 7 bases match TRBD1. The germline gives CDR1 SGHVS, CDR2 FQNEAQ. Trimming cost V 4 bases and J 14 bases; bases outside gene matches: 8. CDR3 length: 13 amino acids. The CDR3 DNA is TGTGCCAGCAGCTCGGACAGGACCTCATCCCTCCACTTT. It translates to CASSSDRTSSLHF.

The rearrangement uses TRBV30 and TRBJ2-3; 14 bases map to TRBD2. This CDR3 spans 17 amino acids. V shed 4 bases, J shed 1 base, and the junction held 7 bases outside the gene matches. Germline CDR1 reads GTSNPN; CDR2 reads SVGIG (reference sequence). The CDR3 loop reads CAWTRWGLAGGTDTQYF. The CDR3 DNA is TGTGCCTGGACTCGATGGGGACTAGCGGGAGGCACAGATACGCAGTATTTT.

This chain uses TRBV7-9 with TRBJ1-5; no firm D call. The CDR3 is 16 amino acids. The germline V and J ends were trimmed by 4 bases and 1 base, with 14 bases remaining between them. Germline V gives CDR1 SEHNR, CDR2 FQNEAQ (reference sequence). The CDR3 region has the DNA TGTGCCAGCAGCTCCAGACAAGGTGGAAGCAATCAGCCCCAGCATTTT. As protein: CASSSRQGGSNQPQHF.

The rearrangement links TRBV29-1 to TRBJ2-4; 7 bases agree with TRBD2. Germline-derived CDR1 and CDR2 are SQVTM and ANQGSEA. Losses at the gene ends were 7 bases for V and 6 bases for J; bases not matched to a gene: 15. The CDR3 runs to 15 residues. This CDR3 reads CSAYRAGKWGNIQYF. CDR3 coding DNA: TGCAGCGCCTATCGAGCGGGAAAGTGGGGAAACATTCAGTACTTC.

This chain connects TRBV5-1 to TRBJ1-2; 8 nucleotides line up with TRBD1. Germline V gene lookup returns CDR1 SGHRS and CDR2 YFSETQ. The CDR3 has 13 amino acids. J was trimmed by 8 bases and V by 4 bases; bases with no gene match: 7. The CDR3 loop is CASSPYQGAGYTF. The CDR3 DNA follows: TGCGCCAGCAGCCCATACCAGGGGGCAGGCTACACCTTC. Full variable domain (outside the CDR3, taken from reference TRBV5-1 and TRBJ1-2): KAGVTQTPRYLIKTRGQQVTLSCSPISGHRSVSWYQQTPGQGLQFLFEYFSETQRNKGNFPGRFSGRQFSNSRSEMNVSTLELGDSALYLCASSPYQGAGYTFGSGTRLTVV.

This chain links TRBV5-6 with TRBJ2-5; no reliable D call. CDR1 and CDR2 (germline): SGHDT, YYEEEE. There are 14 residues in the CDR3. Trimming pared 4 bases from V and 1 base from J, leaving 11 bases between. CDR3 region: CASSRWSSQETQYF. The CDR3 DNA reads TGTGCCAGCAGCCGATGGAGTTCCCAAGAGACCCAGTACTTC.

V usage is TRBV30 and J usage is TRBJ1-2; tentative D call: TRBD1 (6 bases). V was cut by 0 bases and J by 8 bases, with 13 bases left in between. The CDR3 contains 13 residues. The germline gives CDR1 GTSNPN, CDR2 SVGIG (reference sequence). CDR3 loop: CAWSVLTGLGYTF. CDR3 coding DNA: TGTGCCTGGAGTGTACTCACAGGGCTGGGCTACACCTTC.

The J gene is TRBJ1-2, the V gene TRBV6-1; weak D call: TRBD1 (5 bases). V shed 1 base and J shed 3 bases, with 12 bases lying between them. The germline gives CDR1 MNHNS, CDR2 SASEGT. This CDR3 has 15 amino acids. Written as DNA, the CDR3 is TGTGCCAGCAGTGAAGGGGGCGCTCACTACTATGGCTACACCTTC. It codes for CASSEGGAHYYGYTF.

The rearrangement uses TRBV11-2 and TRBJ1-2; unclear D gene. Germline CDR1 is SGHAT and CDR2 is FQNNGV. The CDR3 covers 14 residues. With 1 base removed from V and 2 bases from J, the gap between germline ends came to 8 bases. CDR3 bases: TGTGCCAGCAGCTTAGGGCCGGGAAACTATGGCTACACCTTC. Protein: CASSLGPGNYGYTF.

The chain is built from TRBV2 and TRBJ2-1; D may be TRBD1 (6 bases). The CDR3 has 15 residues. Germline-derived CDR1 and CDR2 are SNHLY and FYNNEI. Trimming shortened V by 6 bases and J by 0 bases, and 12 bases separated the two germline ends. The CDR3 sequence is CASSVDRTSYNEQFF. CDR3 sequence (DNA): TGTGCCAGCAGCGTGGACAGAACCTCCTACAATGAGCAGTTCTTC.

The chain joins TRBV11-2 to TRBJ2-7, with TRBD1 identical over 9 bases. J lost 2 bases, V lost 3 bases, and 5 bases had no gene match. The germline gives CDR1 SGHAT, CDR2 FQNNGV. The CDR3 covers 15 residues. The CDR3 sequence is CASSLTGGTTYEQYF. The DNA for the CDR3 is TGTGCCAGCAGCTTGACAGGGGGTACCACCTACGAGCAGTACTTC.

The CDR3 sequence: CASSLRQGGDDTQYF. CDR3 DNA: TGTGCCAGCAGCTTAAGACAGGGAGGTGATGATACGCAGTATTTT. The chain carries TRBV7-3 and TRBJ2-3, with D possibly TRBD1 on 7 matching bases. The germline CDR1 and CDR2 sequences are SGHTA and FQGTGA. The V end was cut by 1 base, the J end by 6 bases, with 14 bases between. The CDR3 consists of 15 residues.

The chain joins TRBV9 to TRBJ1-1; TRBD1 matches at 7 bases. The J segment lost 8 bases and the V segment lost 4 bases, leaving 8 bases of the junction unmatched. The V gene's germline CDR1 is SGDLS and CDR2 YYNGEE. This CDR3 spans 13 amino acids. The chain's CDR3 is CASSPYIQGEAFF. The CDR3 DNA sequence: TGTGCCAGCAGCCCATATATACAGGGGGAAGCTTTCTTT.

The chain links TRBV7-2 to TRBJ1-1; D remains ambiguous. Germline values: CDR1 SGHTA, CDR2 FQGNSA. V was clipped by 6 bases and J by 4 bases, with 15 bases between them. The CDR3 is 14 residues long. This CDR3 reads CASRMRRESTEAFF. The CDR3 DNA follows: TGTGCCAGCAGGATGCGACGGGAGAGCACTGAAGCTTTCTTT.

This chain connects TRBV7-6 to TRBJ2-7, with TRBD1 matching 8 bases. The CDR3 contains 14 residues. Germline lookup yields CDR1 SGHVS and CDR2 FNYEAQ. The junction had 5 bases not matched to a gene; V was cut back by 3 bases and J by 4 bases. CDR3 loop: CASSFGRGPYEQYF. CDR3 DNA sequence: TGTGCCAGCAGCTTCGGCAGGGGGCCTTACGAGCAGTACTTC.

This rearrangement joins TRBV28 to TRBJ1-1; 9 bases are a match to TRBD1. Germline loops: CDR1 MDHEN, CDR2 SYDVKM. This CDR3 spans 16 amino acids. The junction had 8 bases not matched to a gene; V was cut back by 4 bases and J by 2 bases. CDR3 nucleotides: TGTGCCAGCAGTTCGCCGACAGGGGGAGGAAACACTGAAGCTTTCTTT. It yields the protein CASSSPTGGGNTEAFF.

This clone showed up just once. The CDR3 loop reads CASSFTGKGHYGYTF. The CDR3 bases are TGTGCCAGCAGCTTTACAGGAAAGGGGCACTATGGCTACACCTTC. The chain links TRBV11-1 to TRBJ1-2, with D perhaps matching TRBD1 (5 bases). Germline V lookup: CDR1 SGHAT, CDR2 FQDESV (reference sequence). V was trimmed by 3 bases and J by 3 bases, leaving 14 bases between them. The CDR3 has 15 amino acids.